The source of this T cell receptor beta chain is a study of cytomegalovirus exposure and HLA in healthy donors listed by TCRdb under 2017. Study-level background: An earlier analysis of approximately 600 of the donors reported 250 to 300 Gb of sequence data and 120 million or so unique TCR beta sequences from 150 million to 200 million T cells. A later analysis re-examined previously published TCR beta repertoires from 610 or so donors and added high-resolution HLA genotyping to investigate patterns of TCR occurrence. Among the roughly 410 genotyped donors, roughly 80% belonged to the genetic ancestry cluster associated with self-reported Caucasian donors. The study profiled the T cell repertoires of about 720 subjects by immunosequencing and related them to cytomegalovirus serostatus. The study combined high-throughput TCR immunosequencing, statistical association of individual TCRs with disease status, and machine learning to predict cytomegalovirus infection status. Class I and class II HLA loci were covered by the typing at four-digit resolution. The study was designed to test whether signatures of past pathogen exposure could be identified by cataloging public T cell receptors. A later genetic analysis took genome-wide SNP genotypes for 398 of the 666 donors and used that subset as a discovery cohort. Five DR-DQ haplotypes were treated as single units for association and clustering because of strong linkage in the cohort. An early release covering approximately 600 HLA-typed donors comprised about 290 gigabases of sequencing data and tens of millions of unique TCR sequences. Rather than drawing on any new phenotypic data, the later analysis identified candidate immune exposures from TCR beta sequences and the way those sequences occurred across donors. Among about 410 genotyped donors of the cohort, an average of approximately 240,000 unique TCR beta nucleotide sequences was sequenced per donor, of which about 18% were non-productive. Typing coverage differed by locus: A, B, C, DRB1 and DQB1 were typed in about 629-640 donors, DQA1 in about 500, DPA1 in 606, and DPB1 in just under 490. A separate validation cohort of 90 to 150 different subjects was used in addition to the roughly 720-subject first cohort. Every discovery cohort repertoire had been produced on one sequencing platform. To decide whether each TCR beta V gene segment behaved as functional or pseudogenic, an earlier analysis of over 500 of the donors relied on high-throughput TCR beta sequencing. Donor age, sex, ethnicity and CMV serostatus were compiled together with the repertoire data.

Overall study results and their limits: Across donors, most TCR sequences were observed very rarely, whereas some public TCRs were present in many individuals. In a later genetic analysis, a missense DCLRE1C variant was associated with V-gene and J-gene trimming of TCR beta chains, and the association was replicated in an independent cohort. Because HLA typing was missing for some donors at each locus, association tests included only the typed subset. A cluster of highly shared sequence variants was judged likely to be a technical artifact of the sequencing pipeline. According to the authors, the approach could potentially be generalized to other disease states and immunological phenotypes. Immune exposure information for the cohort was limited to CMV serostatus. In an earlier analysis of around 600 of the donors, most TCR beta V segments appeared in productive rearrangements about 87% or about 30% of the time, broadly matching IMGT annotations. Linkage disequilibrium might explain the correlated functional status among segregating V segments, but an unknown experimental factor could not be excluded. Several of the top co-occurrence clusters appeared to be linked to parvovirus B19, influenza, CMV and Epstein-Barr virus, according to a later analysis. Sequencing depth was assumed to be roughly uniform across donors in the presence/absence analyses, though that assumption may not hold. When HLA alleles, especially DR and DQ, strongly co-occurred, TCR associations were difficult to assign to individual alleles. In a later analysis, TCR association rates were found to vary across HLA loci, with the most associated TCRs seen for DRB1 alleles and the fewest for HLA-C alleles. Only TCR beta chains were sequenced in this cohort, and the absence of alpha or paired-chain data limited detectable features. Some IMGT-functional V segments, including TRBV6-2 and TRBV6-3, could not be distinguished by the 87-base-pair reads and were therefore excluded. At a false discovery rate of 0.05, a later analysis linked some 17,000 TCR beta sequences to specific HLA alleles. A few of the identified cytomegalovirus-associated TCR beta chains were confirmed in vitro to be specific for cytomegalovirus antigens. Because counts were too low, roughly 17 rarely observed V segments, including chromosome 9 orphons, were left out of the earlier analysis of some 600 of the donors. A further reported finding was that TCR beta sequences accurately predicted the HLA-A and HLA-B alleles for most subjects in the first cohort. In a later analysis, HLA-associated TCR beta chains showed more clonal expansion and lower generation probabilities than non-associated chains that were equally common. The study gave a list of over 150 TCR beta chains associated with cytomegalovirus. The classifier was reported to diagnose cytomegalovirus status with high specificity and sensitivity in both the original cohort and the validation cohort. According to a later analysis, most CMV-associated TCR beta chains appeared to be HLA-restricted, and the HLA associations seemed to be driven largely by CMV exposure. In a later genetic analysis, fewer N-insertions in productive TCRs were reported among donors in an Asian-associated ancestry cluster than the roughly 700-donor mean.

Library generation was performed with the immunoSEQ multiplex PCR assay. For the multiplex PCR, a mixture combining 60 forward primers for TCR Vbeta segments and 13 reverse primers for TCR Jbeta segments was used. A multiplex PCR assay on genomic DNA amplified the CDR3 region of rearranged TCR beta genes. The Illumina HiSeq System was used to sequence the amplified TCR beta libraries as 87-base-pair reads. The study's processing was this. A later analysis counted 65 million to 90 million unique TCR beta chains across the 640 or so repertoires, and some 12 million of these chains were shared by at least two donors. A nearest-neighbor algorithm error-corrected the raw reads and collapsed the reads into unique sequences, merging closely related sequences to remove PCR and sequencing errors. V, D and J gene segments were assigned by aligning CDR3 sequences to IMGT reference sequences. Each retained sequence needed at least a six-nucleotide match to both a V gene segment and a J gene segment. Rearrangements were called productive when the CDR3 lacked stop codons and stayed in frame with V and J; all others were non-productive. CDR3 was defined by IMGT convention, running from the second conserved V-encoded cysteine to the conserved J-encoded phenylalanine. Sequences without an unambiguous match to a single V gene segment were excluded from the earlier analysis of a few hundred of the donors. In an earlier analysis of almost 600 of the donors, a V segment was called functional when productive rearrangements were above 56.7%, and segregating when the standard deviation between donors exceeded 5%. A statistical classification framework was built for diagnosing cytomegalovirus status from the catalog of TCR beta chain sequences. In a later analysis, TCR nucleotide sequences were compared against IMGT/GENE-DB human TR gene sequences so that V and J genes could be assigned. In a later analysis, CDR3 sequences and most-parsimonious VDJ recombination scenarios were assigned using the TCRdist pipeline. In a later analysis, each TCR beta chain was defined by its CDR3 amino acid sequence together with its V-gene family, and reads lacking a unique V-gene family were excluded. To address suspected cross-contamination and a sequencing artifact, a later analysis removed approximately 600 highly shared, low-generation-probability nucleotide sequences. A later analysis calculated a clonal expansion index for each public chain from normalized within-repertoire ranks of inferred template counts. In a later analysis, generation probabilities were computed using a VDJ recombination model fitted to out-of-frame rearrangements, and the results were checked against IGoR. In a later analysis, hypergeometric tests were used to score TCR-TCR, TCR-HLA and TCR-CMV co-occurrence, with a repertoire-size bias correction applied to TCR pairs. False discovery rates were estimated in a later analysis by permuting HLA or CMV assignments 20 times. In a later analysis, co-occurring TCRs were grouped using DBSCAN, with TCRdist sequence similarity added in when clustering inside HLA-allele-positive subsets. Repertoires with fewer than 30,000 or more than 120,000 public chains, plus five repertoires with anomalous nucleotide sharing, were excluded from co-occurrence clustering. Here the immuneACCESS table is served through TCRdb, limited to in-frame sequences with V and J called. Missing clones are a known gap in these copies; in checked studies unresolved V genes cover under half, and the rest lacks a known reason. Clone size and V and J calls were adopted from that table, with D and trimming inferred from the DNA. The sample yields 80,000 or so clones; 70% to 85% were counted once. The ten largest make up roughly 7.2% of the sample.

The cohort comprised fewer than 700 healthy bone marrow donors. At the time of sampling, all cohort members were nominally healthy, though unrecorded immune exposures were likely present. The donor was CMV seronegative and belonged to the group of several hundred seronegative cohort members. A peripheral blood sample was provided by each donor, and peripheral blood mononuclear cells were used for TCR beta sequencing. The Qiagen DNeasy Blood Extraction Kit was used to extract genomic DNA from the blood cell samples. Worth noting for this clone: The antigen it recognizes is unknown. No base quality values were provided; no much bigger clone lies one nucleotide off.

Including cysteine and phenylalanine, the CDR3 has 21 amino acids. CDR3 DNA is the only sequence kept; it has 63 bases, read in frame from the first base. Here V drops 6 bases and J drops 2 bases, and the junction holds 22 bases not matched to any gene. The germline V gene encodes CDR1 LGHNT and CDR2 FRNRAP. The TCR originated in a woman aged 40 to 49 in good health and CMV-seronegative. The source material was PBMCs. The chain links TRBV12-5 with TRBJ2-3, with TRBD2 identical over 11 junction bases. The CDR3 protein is CASGRNGKYVAGGPDTDTQYF. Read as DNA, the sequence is TGTGCTAGTGGCCGAAACGGTAAATACGTAGCGGGAGGGCCGGACACAGATACGCAGTATTTT.